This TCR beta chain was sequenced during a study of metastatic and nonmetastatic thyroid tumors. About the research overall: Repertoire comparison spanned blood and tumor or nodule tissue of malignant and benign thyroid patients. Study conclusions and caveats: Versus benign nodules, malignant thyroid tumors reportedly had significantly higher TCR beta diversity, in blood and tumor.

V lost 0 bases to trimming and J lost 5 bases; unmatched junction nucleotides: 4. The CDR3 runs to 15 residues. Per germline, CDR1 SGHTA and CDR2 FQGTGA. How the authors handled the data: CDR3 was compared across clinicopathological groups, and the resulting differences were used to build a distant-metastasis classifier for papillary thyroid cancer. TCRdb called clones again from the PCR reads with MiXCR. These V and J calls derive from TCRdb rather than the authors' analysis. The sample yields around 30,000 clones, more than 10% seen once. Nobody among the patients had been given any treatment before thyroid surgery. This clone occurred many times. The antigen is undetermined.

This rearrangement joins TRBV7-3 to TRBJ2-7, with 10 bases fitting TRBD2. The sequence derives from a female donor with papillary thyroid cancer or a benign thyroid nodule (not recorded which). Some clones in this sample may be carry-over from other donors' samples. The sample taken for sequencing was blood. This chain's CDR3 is CASSLTAGGFHEQYF. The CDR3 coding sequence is TGTGCCAGCAGCTTAACAGCGGGAGGGTTCCACGAGCAGTACTTC. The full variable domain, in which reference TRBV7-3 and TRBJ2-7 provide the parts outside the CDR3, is GAGVSQTPSNKVTEKGKYVELRCDPISGHTALYWYRQSLGQGPEFLIYFQGTGAADDSGLPNDRFFAVRPEGSVSTLKIQRTERGDSAVYLCASSLTAGGFHEQYFGPGTRLTVT.